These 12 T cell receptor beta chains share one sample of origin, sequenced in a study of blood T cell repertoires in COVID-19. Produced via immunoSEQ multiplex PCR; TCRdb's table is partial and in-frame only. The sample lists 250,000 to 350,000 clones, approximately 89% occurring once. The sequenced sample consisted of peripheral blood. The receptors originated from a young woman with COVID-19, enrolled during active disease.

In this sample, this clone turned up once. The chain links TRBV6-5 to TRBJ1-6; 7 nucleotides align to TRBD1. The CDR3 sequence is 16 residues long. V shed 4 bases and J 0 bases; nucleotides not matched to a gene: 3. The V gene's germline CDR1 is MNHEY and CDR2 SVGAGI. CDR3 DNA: TGTGCCAGCAGTTCGGGACAGCTCTCCTATAATTCACCCCTCCACTTT. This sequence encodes CASSSGQLSYNSPLHF.

CDR3 loop: CAISTQDSVGYGYTF. DNA for the CDR3: TGTGCCATCAGTACCCAGGACAGCGTCGGCTATGGCTACACCTTC. The chain is built from TRBV10-3 and TRBJ1-2, with D tentatively TRBD1 (6 bases). Germline CDR1 ENHRY, CDR2 SYGVKD. The CDR3 length is 15 residues. V was cut by 5 bases and J by 4 bases, with 17 bases left in between.

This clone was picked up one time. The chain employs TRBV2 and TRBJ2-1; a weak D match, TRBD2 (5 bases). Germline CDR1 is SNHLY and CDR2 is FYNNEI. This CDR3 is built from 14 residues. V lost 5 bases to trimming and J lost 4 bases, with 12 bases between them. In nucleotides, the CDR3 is TGTGCCAGCAGTACCTACGGAGGATACAATGAGCAGTTCTTC. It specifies CASSTYGGYNEQFF.

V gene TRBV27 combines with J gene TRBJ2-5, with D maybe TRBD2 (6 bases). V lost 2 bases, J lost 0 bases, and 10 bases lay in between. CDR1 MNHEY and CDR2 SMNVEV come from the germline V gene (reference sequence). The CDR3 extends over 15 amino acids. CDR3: CASSLGQRDQETQYF. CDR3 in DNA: TGTGCCAGCAGTTTAGGGCAGCGGGACCAAGAGACCCAGTACTTC.

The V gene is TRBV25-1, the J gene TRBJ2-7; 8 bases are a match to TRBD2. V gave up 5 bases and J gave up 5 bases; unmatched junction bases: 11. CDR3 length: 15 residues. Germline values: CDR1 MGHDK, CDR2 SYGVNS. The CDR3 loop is CASSMSGTSKDEQYF. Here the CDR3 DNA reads TGTGCCAGCAGTATGTCCGGGACTAGTAAGGACGAGCAGTACTTC.

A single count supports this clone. This chain's CDR3 is CASSLDRGVGNTIYF. The DNA for the CDR3 is TGCGCCAGCAGCTTGGACAGGGGGGTTGGAAACACCATATATTTT. The chain joins TRBV5-1 to TRBJ1-3; 8 nucleotides line up with TRBD1. Germline CDR1 is SGHRS and CDR2 is YFSETQ. J lost 3 bases, V lost 0 bases, and 2 bases had no gene match. This CDR3 comprises 15 residues. The full variable domain, rest sourced from reference TRBV5-1 and TRBJ1-3, is KAGVTQTPRYLIKTRGQQVTLSCSPISGHRSVSWYQQTPGQGLQFLFEYFSETQRNKGNFPGRFSGRQFSNSRSEMNVSTLELGDSALYLCASSLDRGVGNTIYFGEGSWLTVV.

CDR3 sequence reads: CATSRGGGNTEAFF. The DNA of the CDR3 is TGTGCCACCAGCAGAGGAGGGGGGAACACTGAAGCTTTCTTT. The chain employs TRBV15 and TRBJ1-1; weak D call: TRBD1 (6 bases). V shed 1 base and J shed 1 base, with 7 bases lying between them. The CDR3 sequence is 14 residues long. In germline, CDR1 is LNHNV, CDR2 YYDKDF (reference sequence).

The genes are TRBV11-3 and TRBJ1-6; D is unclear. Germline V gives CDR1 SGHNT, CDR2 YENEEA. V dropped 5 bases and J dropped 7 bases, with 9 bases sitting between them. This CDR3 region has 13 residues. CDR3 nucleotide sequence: TGTGCCAGCAGCCTATCGTTGAATTCACCCCTCCACTTT. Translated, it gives CASSLSLNSPLHF. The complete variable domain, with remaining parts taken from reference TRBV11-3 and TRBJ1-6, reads EAGVVQSPRYKIIEKKQPVAFWCNPISGHNTLYWYLQNLGQGPELLIRYENEEAVDDSQLPKDRFSAERLKGVDSTLKIQPAELGDSAVYLCASSLSLNSPLHFGNGTRLTVT.

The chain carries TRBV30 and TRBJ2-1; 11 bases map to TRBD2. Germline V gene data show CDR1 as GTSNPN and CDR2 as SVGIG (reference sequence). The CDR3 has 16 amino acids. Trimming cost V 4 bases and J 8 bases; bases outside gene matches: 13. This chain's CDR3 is CAWKIIAGGPLDEQFF. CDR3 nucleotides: TGTGCCTGGAAAATTATAGCGGGAGGGCCTCTCGATGAGCAGTTCTTC.

The CDR3 DNA reads as TGTGCCTGGAGTGTTGAACAGGGCAATGGCTACACCTTC. Its protein product is CAWSVEQGNGYTF. The chain couples TRBV30 to TRBJ1-2; tentative D call: TRBD1 (6 bases). CDR3 size: 13 residues. The germline CDR1 and CDR2 sequences are GTSNPN and SVGIG (reference sequence). Trimming pared 0 bases from V and 6 bases from J, leaving 11 bases between.

The CDR3 is CAISDPEGARLKGYTF. CDR3 bases: TGTGCCATCAGTGACCCTGAGGGGGCGCGATTGAAGGGCTACACCTTC. V gene TRBV10-3 combines with J gene TRBJ1-2; 7 nucleotides agree with TRBD1. The CDR3 is 16 residues long. The V and J ends lost 3 bases and 8 bases, in that order; junction bases with no gene match: 15. The V gene's germline CDR1 is ENHRY and CDR2 SYGVKD.

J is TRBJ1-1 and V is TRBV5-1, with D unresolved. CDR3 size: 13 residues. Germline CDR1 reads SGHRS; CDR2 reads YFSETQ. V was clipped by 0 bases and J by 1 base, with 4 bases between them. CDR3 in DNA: TGCGCCAGCAGCTTGGGCGAGAACACTGAAGCTTTCTTT. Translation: CASSLGENTEAFF. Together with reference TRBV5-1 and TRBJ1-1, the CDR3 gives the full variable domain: KAGVTQTPRYLIKTRGQQVTLSCSPISGHRSVSWYQQTPGQGLQFLFEYFSETQRNKGNFPGRFSGRQFSNSRSEMNVSTLELGDSALYLCASSLGENTEAFFGQGTRLTVV.